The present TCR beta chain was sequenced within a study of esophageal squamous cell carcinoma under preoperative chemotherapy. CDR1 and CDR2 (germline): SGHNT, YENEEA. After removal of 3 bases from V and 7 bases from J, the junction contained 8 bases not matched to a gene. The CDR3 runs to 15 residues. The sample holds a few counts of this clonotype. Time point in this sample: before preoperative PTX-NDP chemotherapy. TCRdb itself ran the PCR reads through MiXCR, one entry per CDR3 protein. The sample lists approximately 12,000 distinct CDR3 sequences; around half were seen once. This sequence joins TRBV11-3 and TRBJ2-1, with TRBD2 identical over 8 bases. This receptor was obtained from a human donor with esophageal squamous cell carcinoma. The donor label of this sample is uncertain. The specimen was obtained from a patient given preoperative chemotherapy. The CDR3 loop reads CASSFRAGEWNEQFF. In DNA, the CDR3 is TGTGCCAGCAGCTTCCGAGCGGGAGAATGGAATGAGCAGTTCTTC.